This T cell receptor beta chain was sequenced during a study of blood T cells in healthy people across ages. General study points: Long-lived donors carried more naive CD4+ cells and greater diversity than aged donors. Using unsorted PBMCs precluded a conclusive naive versus antigen-experienced comparison.

From germline, CDR1 is MDHEN and CDR2 SYDVKM. The ends lost 4 bases at V and 3 bases at J; junction bases unmatched: 10. This CDR3 region has 16 residues. The study recruited healthy Caucasian donors from Russia who were aged about 6 to 90. With a J-beta primer mix and a sample-barcoded 5' primer, a second PCR ran about 7 to 12 cycles. Each of the cDNA molecules was tagged by a template-switch adaptor with 12 random nucleotides. Via MiXCR, TCRdb re-called the 5' RACE reads, giving one row per CDR3 protein. The sample lists over 1,300,000 distinct CDR3 sequences; roughly 64% were seen once. This clonotype came up once. Antigen unknown.

The clonotype was recovered from a man aged 18 to 30 in good health. Sequencing was carried out using blood. The rearrangement links TRBV28 to TRBJ2-7; TRBD1 matches at 9 bases. This CDR3 reads CASSYQPGQGGYEQYF. Here the CDR3 DNA reads TGTGCCAGCAGTTATCAACCGGGACAGGGTGGCTACGAGCAGTACTTC.